This paragraph covers one T cell receptor delta chain sequence. The antigen this receptor binds is unknown. A single base separates this from a much larger clone, so it may be a read error. The CDR3 sequence holds 21 residues, the cysteine and phenylalanine included. Only the CDR3 region is kept as DNA, spanning 63 bases read in frame from base 1. V lost 3 bases and J lost 5 bases, and the count of bases not matched to a germline gene is 23. For CDR1 and CDR2, the germline V gene lists GEAIGNYY and EKD. These data originate in a study of gamma-delta chains in newborns, infants, children (dated by TCRdb to 2018 to 2020). Concerning the study at large: In the study title, it is stated that polyclonal expansion of innate gammadelta T cells is driven by microbial exposure immediately after birth. The study investigated how microbial exposure shaped innate gammadelta T cell populations in human newborns immediately after birth.

The instrument was an Illumina MiSeq. After TCRdb called clones again from the public reads with CATT, rows with identical DNA were merged. This sample holds a few thousand delta-chain clones; about 47% were observed only once. The top ten clones comprise about 6% of the sample. The sequence links TRDV2 to TRDJ1; 13 junctional bases match TRDD3. The source of this sequence is a child who received the measles vaccine. Material: blood. In nucleotides, the sequence is TGTGCCTGTGACCTCCTTTCTCAACGTCTTACTGGGGGATACGCGGCTGATAAACTCATCTTT. It codes for CACDLLSQRLTGGYAADKLIF.